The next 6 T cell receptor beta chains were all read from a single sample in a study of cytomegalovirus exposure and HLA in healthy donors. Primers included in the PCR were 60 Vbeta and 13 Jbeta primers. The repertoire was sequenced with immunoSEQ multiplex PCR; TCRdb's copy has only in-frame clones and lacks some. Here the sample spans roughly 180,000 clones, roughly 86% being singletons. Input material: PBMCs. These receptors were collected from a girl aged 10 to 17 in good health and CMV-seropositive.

The CDR3 bases are TGTGCCTGGAGTGTAGGCAGGGATGGCACTGAAGCTTTCTTT. This translates into CAWSVGRDGTEAFF. The chain employs TRBV30 and TRBJ1-1; tentatively, D is TRBD1 (5 bases). Germline V gene lookup returns CDR1 GTSNPN and CDR2 SVGIG (reference sequence). The V and J ends lost 0 bases and 4 bases respectively, with 12 bases between them. This CDR3 region has 14 residues.

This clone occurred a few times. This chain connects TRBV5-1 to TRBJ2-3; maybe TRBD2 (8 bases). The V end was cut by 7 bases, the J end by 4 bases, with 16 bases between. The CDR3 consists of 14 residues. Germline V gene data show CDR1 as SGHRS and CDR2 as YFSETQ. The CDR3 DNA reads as TGCGCCAGCGGGGGGACAGCGGGGGCAGATACGCAGTATTTT. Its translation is CASGGTAGADTQYF.

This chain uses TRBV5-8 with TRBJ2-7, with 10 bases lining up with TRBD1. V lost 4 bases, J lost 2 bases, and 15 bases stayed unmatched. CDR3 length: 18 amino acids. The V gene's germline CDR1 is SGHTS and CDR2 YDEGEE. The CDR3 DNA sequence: TGTGCCAGCAGCCAGAGGACAGGGGGGGGAGACGAACCCTACGAGCAGTACTTC. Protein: CASSQRTGGGDEPYEQYF.

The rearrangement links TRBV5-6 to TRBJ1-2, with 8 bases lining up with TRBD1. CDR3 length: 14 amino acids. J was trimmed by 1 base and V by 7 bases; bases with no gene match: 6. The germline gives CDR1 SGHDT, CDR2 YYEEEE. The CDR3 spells CASGATGVNYGYTF. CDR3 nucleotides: TGTGCCAGCGGAGCGACAGGGGTTAACTATGGCTACACCTTC.

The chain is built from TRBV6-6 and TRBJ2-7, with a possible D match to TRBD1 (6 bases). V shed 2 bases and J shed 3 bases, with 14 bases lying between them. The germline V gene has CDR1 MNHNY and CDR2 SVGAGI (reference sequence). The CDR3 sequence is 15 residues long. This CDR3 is CASSYGRGHNYEQYF. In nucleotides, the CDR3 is TGTGCCAGCAGTTACGGCCGGGGACACAACTACGAGCAGTACTTC.

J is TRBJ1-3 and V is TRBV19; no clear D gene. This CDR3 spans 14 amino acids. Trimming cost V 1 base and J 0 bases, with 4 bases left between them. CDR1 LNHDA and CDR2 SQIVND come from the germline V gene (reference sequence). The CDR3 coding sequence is TGTGCCAGTAGTATAGGAGACTCTGGAAACACCATATATTTT. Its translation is CASSIGDSGNTIYF.